The 13 T cell receptor beta chains presented below share a single source sample, sequenced in a study of patients and donors after allogeneic stem cell transplantation. TCRdb re-analysed the RT-PCR reads in MiXCR, keeping a single row per CDR3 protein. The repertoire has 200,000 to 250,000 distinct CDR3 sequences, 13% to 15% of them found once; the top ten carry approximately 10%. Sequencing was performed on blood, either unsorted or a sorted T cell fraction (not recorded which). All receptors derive from a human donor who was either an allogeneic HSCT recipient or a stem cell or donor lymphocyte infusion donor (not recorded which). It is not recorded whose cells these are; they may come from a transplant donor.

This clonotype was counted ten times or more. The gene calls are TRBV29-1 and TRBJ2-5; the D call may be TRBD1 or TRBD2 (6 bases each). V was cut by 6 bases and J by 5 bases, with 22 bases left in between. The CDR3 is made up of 15 amino acids. CDR1 is SQVTM and CDR2 is ANQGSEA in the germline V gene. CDR3 DNA: TGCAGCGTCGATCGACTAGACAGGTCTGGGGAGACCCAGTACTTC. Translation: CSVDRLDRSGETQYF.

This clonotype came up a few times. Written as DNA, the CDR3 is TGTGCCAGCAGTTTGAAAATCTATGGCTACACCTTC. Residues: CASSLKIYGYTF. The chain employs TRBV28 and TRBJ1-2; D gene unclear. The CDR3 is made up of 12 amino acids. Trimming took off 3 bases at V and 4 bases at J, with 6 bases between the two ends. The germline gives CDR1 MDHEN, CDR2 SYDVKM.

This clonotype was counted ten times or more. The chain carries TRBV5-1 and TRBJ1-1, with D unclear. The germline V gene has CDR1 SGHRS and CDR2 YFSETQ. The CDR3 extends over 13 amino acids. V was pared by 4 bases and J by 0 bases, with 7 bases between. The CDR3 DNA sequence: TGCGCCAGCAGCCCGGCCTTGAACACTGAAGCTTTCTTT. This codes for CASSPALNTEAFF. Looking up the rest from reference TRBV5-1 and TRBJ1-1 gives the full variable domain: KAGVTQTPRYLIKTRGQQVTLSCSPISGHRSVSWYQQTPGQGLQFLFEYFSETQRNKGNFPGRFSGRQFSNSRSEMNVSTLELGDSALYLCASSPALNTEAFFGQGTRLTVV.

This clonotype was counted at least ten times. The V and J genes are TRBV20-1 and TRBJ1-5; 8 bases are shared with TRBD1. The V gene end was trimmed by 3 bases and the J gene end by 7 bases; junction bases not matched to a gene: 17. Germline CDR1 and CDR2: DFQATT and SNEGSKA (reference sequence). CDR3 length: 17 residues. In nucleotides, the CDR3 is TGCAGTGCTAGCAGGGGACAGGCTTTCGGGGAGTTGCAGCCCCAGCATTTT. Amino acid sequence: CSASRGQAFGELQPQHF.

In its sample, this clonotype was seen many times. V is TRBV10-3 and J is TRBJ2-7; 16 bases are shared with TRBD2. The CDR3 runs to 16 residues. CDR1 ENHRY and CDR2 SYGVKD come from the germline V gene. Trimming at V came to 7 bases and at J to 4 bases, leaving 7 bases not matched to a gene. The CDR3 reads CAITGGLAGGPYEQYF. The CDR3 DNA is TGTGCCATCACCGGGGGACTAGCGGGGGGGCCATACGAGCAGTACTTC.

This clonotype has a handful of counts. This chain uses TRBV11-2 with TRBJ2-2; the match to TRBD2 covers 11 bases. V lost 2 bases, J lost 3 bases, and 8 bases stayed unmatched. Germline V CDR1 and CDR2: SGHAT, FQNNGV. This CDR3 contains 18 residues. The CDR3 region is CASSLFALAGGYTGELFF. CDR3 coding DNA: TGTGCCAGCAGCTTATTCGCTCTAGCGGGGGGTTACACCGGGGAGCTGTTTTTT.

The V call is TRBV6-5, the J call TRBJ1-1; D gene unclear. Germline V gives CDR1 MNHEY, CDR2 SVGAGI. The CDR3 is 13 amino acids. Deletions cut 4 bases from V and 8 bases from J, with 14 bases between. CDR3 sequence: CASSFPRMEEAFF. The CDR3 coding sequence is TGTGCCAGCAGTTTTCCCCGGATGGAGGAAGCTTTCTTT.

This clonotype was seen ten or more times. This chain joins TRBV7-9 and TRBJ2-1; 7 bases are shared with TRBD2. Germline loops: CDR1 SEHNR, CDR2 FQNEAQ (reference sequence). The junction had 7 bases not matched to a gene; V was cut back by 5 bases and J by 0 bases. CDR3 length equals 16 residues. CDR3 residues: CASSQTSASSYNEQFF. The CDR3 region has the DNA TGTGCCAGCAGCCAAACTAGCGCAAGCTCCTACAATGAGCAGTTCTTC.

This clonotype was recorded a few times. This sequence joins TRBV4-1 and TRBJ1-6; 8 positions match TRBD1. With V trimmed by 3 bases and J by 9 bases, 16 bases remained unmatched. Germline loops: CDR1 MGHRA, CDR2 YSYEKL. The CDR3 extends over 18 amino acids. The CDR3 DNA sequence: TGCGCCAGCAGCCAGATGGTCAGGACAGGGTTGAATTTTTCACCCCTCCACTTT. This codes for CASSQMVRTGLNFSPLHF.

The CDR3 bases are TGTGCCAGCATTCTAGCGGGAGGCACAGATACGCAGTATTTT. As protein: CASILAGGTDTQYF. The chain uses TRBV6-1 and TRBJ2-3; TRBD2 aligns across 10 bases. The CDR3 covers 14 residues. The germline gives CDR1 MNHNS, CDR2 SASEGT. V dropped 7 bases and J dropped 1; count of bases not matched to a gene: 2.

This chain connects TRBV29-1 to TRBJ2-5; perhaps TRBD1 as D (6 bases). The V and J ends lost 4 bases and 4 bases respectively, with 10 bases between them. Germline V gives CDR1 SQVTM, CDR2 ANQGSEA. CDR3 length equals 12 residues. The CDR3 spells CSVGRDTETQYF. Here the CDR3 DNA reads TGCAGCGTTGGCAGGGACACAGAGACCCAGTACTTC.

This clonotype has more than one count but fewer than ten. This chain joins TRBV3-1 and TRBJ2-2, with 15 bases fitting TRBD2. V dropped 7 bases and J dropped 5; count of bases not matched to a gene: 11. The germline CDR1 and CDR2 sequences are LGHDT and YNNKEL (reference sequence). The CDR3 totals 18 residues. The CDR3 DNA reads as TGTGCCAGCATCAACGAAAGGACTAGCGGGAGGGGAACCGGGGAGCTGTTTTTT. It yields the protein CASINERTSGRGTGELFF.

The chain is built from TRBV3-1 and TRBJ1-6, with 7 bases that match TRBD1. Germline CDR1 LGHDT, CDR2 YNNKEL (reference sequence). The CDR3 spans 14 residues. Trimming took 6 bases from V and 10 from J; bases not matched to a gene: 9. CDR3 protein: CASSSTGAGSPLHF. For the CDR3, the DNA is TGTGCCAGCAGTTCAACAGGGGCGGGCTCACCCCTCCACTTT.